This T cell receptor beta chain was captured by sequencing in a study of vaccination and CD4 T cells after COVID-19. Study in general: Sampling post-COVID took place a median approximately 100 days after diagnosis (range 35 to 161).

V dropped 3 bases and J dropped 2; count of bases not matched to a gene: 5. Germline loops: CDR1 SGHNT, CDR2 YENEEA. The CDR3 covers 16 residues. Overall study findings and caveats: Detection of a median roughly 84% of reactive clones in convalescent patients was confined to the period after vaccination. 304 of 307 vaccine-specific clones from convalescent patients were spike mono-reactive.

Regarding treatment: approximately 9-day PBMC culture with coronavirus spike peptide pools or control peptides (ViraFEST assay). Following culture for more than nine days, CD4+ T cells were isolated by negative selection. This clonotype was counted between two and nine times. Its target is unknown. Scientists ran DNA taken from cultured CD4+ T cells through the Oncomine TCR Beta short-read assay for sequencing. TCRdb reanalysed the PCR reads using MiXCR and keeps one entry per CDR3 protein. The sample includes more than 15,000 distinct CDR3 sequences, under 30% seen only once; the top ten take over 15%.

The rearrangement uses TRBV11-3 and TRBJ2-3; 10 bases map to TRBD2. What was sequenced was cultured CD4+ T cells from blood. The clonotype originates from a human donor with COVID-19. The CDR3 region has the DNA TGTGCCAGCAGCTTTGTACTAGCGGGGCCCACAGATACGCAGTATTTT. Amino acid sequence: CASSFVLAGPTDTQYF. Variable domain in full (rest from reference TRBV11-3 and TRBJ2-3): EAGVVQSPRYKIIEKKQPVAFWCNPISGHNTLYWYLQNLGQGPELLIRYENEEAVDDSQLPKDRFSAERLKGVDSTLKIQPAELGDSAVYLCASSFVLAGPTDTQYFGPGTRLTVL.